The 27 T cell receptor beta chains below were found in one sample sequenced in a study of OX40 agonist ivuxolimab in advanced cancers. The data were produced by immunoSEQ multiplex PCR, yet TCRdb's version contains in-frame clones alone and is incomplete. Of approximately 70,000 clones listed, about four fifths are singletons. Source: CD4+ or CD8+ T cells sorted from blood, taken in a trial of the OX40 agonist ivuxolimab. These receptors were collected from an adult with an advanced solid tumor such as melanoma, head and neck, liver or kidney cancer.

This clone appeared once. The chain is built from TRBV9 and TRBJ2-2; 7 bases fit TRBD2. The CDR3 consists of 15 residues. The germline V gene has CDR1 SGDLS and CDR2 YYNGEE. Germline trimming cut 2 bases from V and 4 bases from J; bases unmatched to any gene: 5. The chain's CDR3 is CASSVGGGSTGELFF. The CDR3 DNA reads as TGTGCCAGCAGCGTTGGCGGGGGTAGCACCGGGGAGCTGTTTTTT.

This chain connects TRBV15 to TRBJ2-7, with 7 bases aligning to TRBD1. V was clipped by 5 bases and J by 2 bases; unmatched bases: 6. The germline V gene encodes CDR1 LNHNV and CDR2 YYDKDF (reference sequence). CDR3 length: 14 amino acids. The CDR3: CATSLRQGTYEQYF. In DNA form, the CDR3 reads TGTGCCACCAGCTTGAGACAGGGCACCTACGAGCAGTACTTC.

V is TRBV7-2 and J is TRBJ2-5; 9 bases fit TRBD2. This CDR3 has 17 residues. Looked up from germline, CDR1 is SGHTA and CDR2 is FQGNSA. Germline trimming cut 0 bases from V and 5 bases from J; bases unmatched to any gene: 10. The CDR3 sequence: CASSLAFSGSRGETQYF. The CDR3 DNA is TGTGCCAGCAGCTTAGCGTTTAGCGGGAGTCGAGGGGAGACCCAGTACTTC.

This chain connects TRBV7-2 to TRBJ1-5; a possible D gene is TRBD1 (5 bases). V dropped 1 base and J dropped 7 bases, with 17 bases sitting between them. Per germline, CDR1 SGHTA and CDR2 FQGNSA. The CDR3 is 16 amino acids. CDR3 region: CASSLGGVRAEQPQHF. Written as DNA, the CDR3 is TGTGCCAGCAGCTTAGGTGGGGTCAGGGCAGAGCAGCCCCAGCATTTT.

This clone was observed a single time. This chain links TRBV7-9 with TRBJ1-5; no clear D. Germline loops: CDR1 SEHNR, CDR2 FQNEAQ (reference sequence). V lost 1 base and J 4 bases, leaving 5 bases between the germline ends. This CDR3 spans 13 amino acids. The CDR3 reads CASSLERNQPQHF. The CDR3 DNA reads TGTGCCAGCAGCTTAGAGCGTAATCAGCCCCAGCATTTT.

This chain joins TRBV2 and TRBJ1-1; tentatively, D is TRBD1 (5 bases). Germline V lookup: CDR1 SNHLY, CDR2 FYNNEI. Between the trimmed V and J ends, which lost 5 bases and 7 bases, there was a span of 8 bases. The CDR3 has 11 amino acids. The CDR3: CASSYQGEAFF. The CDR3 DNA is TGTGCCAGCAGTTACCAGGGTGAAGCTTTCTTT.

This chain joins TRBV28 and TRBJ1-2; no definite D call. V dropped 3 bases and J dropped 4 bases, with 18 bases sitting between them. CDR3 length: 16 amino acids. Germline CDR1 reads MDHEN; CDR2 reads SYDVKM. The chain's CDR3 is CASSFSGQKWAYGYTF. The CDR3 nucleotides read TGTGCCAGCAGTTTTTCGGGTCAGAAGTGGGCCTATGGCTACACCTTC.

The rearrangement uses TRBV7-8 and TRBJ2-7; D call uncertain. Trimming left V 5 bases short and J 3 bases short, with 8 bases between. The CDR3 contains 12 residues. Germline CDR1 SGHVS, CDR2 FQNEAQ. Here the CDR3 DNA reads TGTGCCAGCAGCCACCCAGGCTACGAGCAGTACTTC. This gives the protein CASSHPGYEQYF.

The J gene is TRBJ2-1, the V gene TRBV23-1; 11 positions match TRBD2. TRBV23-1 is an ORF for which the function is uncertain. With 1 base clipped from V and 0 bases from J, the junction kept 5 bases outside the gene matches. This CDR3 is 18 amino acids long. Here the CDR3 DNA reads TGCGCCAGCAGTCAATGTCTAGCGGGAGGCCCCTCCTACAATGAGCAGTTCTTC. Translated: CASSQCLAGGPSYNEQFF.

The chain recombines TRBV5-6 with TRBJ2-7; 7 positions match TRBD1. The CDR3 is 14 residues long. Germline V gives CDR1 SGHDT, CDR2 YYEEEE. Trimming removed 3 bases from V and 4 bases from J; junction bases left unmatched: 7. The CDR3 sequence: CASSSRTGAYEQYV. In nucleotides, the CDR3 is TGTGCCAGCAGCTCACGGACAGGTGCTTACGAGCAGTACGTC.

The J gene is TRBJ1-2, the V gene TRBV28, with 7 bases lining up with TRBD1. J lost 7 bases, V lost 4 bases, and 9 bases had no gene match. The CDR3 is 14 residues long. CDR1 and CDR2 (germline): MDHEN, SYDVKM. Written as DNA, the CDR3 is TGTGCCAGCAGTTCCTCCACAGGGGAGCTTGGCTACACCTTC. It is translated as CASSSSTGELGYTF.

The count of this clone is one. V gene TRBV5-4 combines with J gene TRBJ2-1; D not resolved. Between the trimmed V and J ends, which lost 2 bases and 0 bases, there was a span of 12 bases. This CDR3 has 16 residues. CDR1 is SGHNT, CDR2 YYREEE, per germline (reference sequence). CDR3: CASSFGPVSSYNEQFF. The CDR3 region has the DNA TGTGCCAGCAGCTTTGGACCCGTGAGCTCCTACAATGAGCAGTTCTTC.

As DNA, the CDR3 is TGCGCCAGCAGCTTGGCCCGGGACTCGAAGGTCACTGAAGCTTTCTTT. Translated: CASSLARDSKVTEAFF. The genes are TRBV5-1 and TRBJ1-1, with D tentatively TRBD1 (5 bases). This CDR3 has 16 amino acids. Trimming took 0 bases from V and 4 from J, leaving 16 bases between them. CDR1 SGHRS and CDR2 YFSETQ come from the germline V gene.

As DNA, the CDR3 is TGTGCCAGCAGTTTAACCGCCTTTAAGGCATTTTGCACCTTC. Translated: CASSLTAFKAFCTF. The rearrangement joins TRBV28 to TRBJ1-2; D gene ambiguous. The V gene lost 2 bases and the J gene lost 13 bases, with 20 bases spanning the gap. Germline values: CDR1 MDHEN, CDR2 SYDVKM. CDR3 size: 14 residues.

The rearrangement links TRBV7-2 to TRBJ1-1; no reliable D call. The germline CDR1 and CDR2 sequences are SGHTA and FQGNSA. This CDR3 region has 13 residues. V was shortened by 2 bases and J by 3 bases, with 7 bases between the two germline ends. Here the CDR3 reads CASSLPGYTEAFF. The CDR3 bases are TGTGCCAGCAGCTTACCCGGTTACACTGAAGCTTTCTTT.

J is TRBJ1-5 and V is TRBV2, with D uncertain. This CDR3 contains 17 residues. Trimming cost V 2 bases and J 7 bases, with 21 bases left between them. Germline CDR1 reads SNHLY; CDR2 reads FYNNEI. The CDR3 is CASSERVWVPERQPQHF. CDR3 sequence (DNA): TGTGCCAGCAGTGAACGGGTCTGGGTCCCGGAGCGCCAGCCCCAGCATTTT.

This clone showed up many times. The chain has TRBV2 and TRBJ1-5; weak D call: TRBD1 (6 bases). V shed 7 bases and J shed 6 bases, with 13 bases lying between them. The CDR3 spans 13 residues. Germline V CDR1 and CDR2: SNHLY, FYNNEI. The CDR3 bases are TGTGCCAGCAAAGCGACAGGCCTTCAGCCCCAGCATTTT. It translates to CASKATGLQPQHF.

The rearrangement links TRBV2 to TRBJ1-5; no reliable D call. Per germline, CDR1 SNHLY and CDR2 FYNNEI. Trimming stripped 4 bases from V and 6 bases from J, with 13 bases between. This CDR3 has 14 residues. CDR3 coding DNA: TGTGCCAGCAGTGTTGGTCCCTCCGGTCAGCCCCAGCATTTT. It encodes CASSVGPSGQPQHF.

This clone was seen only once. The chain has TRBV13 and TRBJ1-2; D is unclear. Deletions cut 0 bases from V and 7 bases from J, with 3 bases between. The CDR3 has 11 residues. Germline loops: CDR1 PRHDT, CDR2 FYEKMQ (reference sequence). The CDR3 reads CASSLGGGYTF. CDR3 nucleotides: TGTGCCAGCAGCTTAGGGGGTGGCTACACCTTC.

V usage is TRBV6-5 and J usage is TRBJ1-1; 8 positions match TRBD1. Germline loops: CDR1 MNHEY, CDR2 SVGAGI. Trimming at V came to 6 bases and at J to 3 bases, leaving 9 bases not matched to a gene. The CDR3 is 15 amino acids. Here the CDR3 reads CASRARTGSDTEAFF. The CDR3 nucleotides read TGTGCCAGCAGGGCTCGGACAGGGTCCGACACTGAAGCTTTCTTT.

The chain has TRBV10-3 and TRBJ2-3; the D gene is possibly TRBD2 (5 bases). Germline CDR1 reads ENHRY; CDR2 reads SYGVKD. This CDR3 is built from 15 residues. Trimming took 3 bases from V and 0 from J, leaving 10 bases between them. This CDR3 reads CAISDTRTSTDTQYF. Written as DNA, the CDR3 is TGTGCCATCAGTGATACGCGGACTAGCACAGATACGCAGTATTTT.

This clone was recorded a few times. The chain has TRBV7-2 and TRBJ2-1, with 13 bases matching TRBD2. The CDR3 is made up of 19 amino acids. V was clipped by 5 bases and J by 0 bases; unmatched bases: 10. CDR1 is SGHTA and CDR2 is FQGNSA in the germline V gene. This CDR3 is CASSITSGGATSSYNEQFF. CDR3 DNA: TGTGCCAGCAGCATTACTAGCGGGGGGGCCACCAGCTCCTACAATGAGCAGTTCTTC. Full variable domain (missing parts from reference TRBV7-2 and TRBJ2-1): GAGVSQSPSNKVTEKGKDVELRCDPISGHTALYWYRQSLGQGLEFLIYFQGNSAPDKSGLPSDRFSAERTGGSVSTLTIQRTQQEDSAVYLCASSITSGGATSSYNEQFFGPGTRLTVL.

This clone was detected only a few times. This chain connects TRBV5-6 to TRBJ2-3; TRBD2 agrees at 14 bases. Germline V gives CDR1 SGHDT, CDR2 YYEEEE. This CDR3 spans 17 amino acids. Trimming cost V 4 bases and J 2 bases; bases outside gene matches: 6. The CDR3 nucleotides are TGTGCCAGCAGCCGACTAGCGGGGGGGAACCCCACAGATACGCAGTATTTT. This codes for CASSRLAGGNPTDTQYF.

The chain carries TRBV28 and TRBJ2-3, with a tentative D call TRBD1 (6 bases). CDR3 length: 11 amino acids. Germline assignment: CDR1 MDHEN and CDR2 SYDVKM. Trimming took 3 bases from V and 8 from J, leaving 6 bases between them. CDR3 in amino acids: CASSFRGTQYF. CDR3 DNA sequence: TGTGCCAGCAGTTTCAGGGGTACGCAGTATTTT.

This clone was observed a few times. V usage is TRBV6-6 and J usage is TRBJ1-4; D not certain. Germline assignment: CDR1 MNHNY and CDR2 SVGAGI (reference sequence). This CDR3 spans 14 amino acids. The germline V and J ends were trimmed by 4 bases and 7 bases, with 13 bases remaining between them. CDR3 region: CASSSSTEGEKLFF. CDR3 DNA: TGTGCCAGCAGTTCCTCTACAGAGGGTGAAAAACTGTTTTTT.

This clone was detected once. V usage is TRBV10-3 and J usage is TRBJ2-1; D is uncertain. V dropped 3 bases and J dropped 10 bases, with 13 bases sitting between them. The germline gives CDR1 ENHRY, CDR2 SYGVKD. This CDR3 comprises 13 residues. CDR3 in DNA: TGTGCCATCAGTGACCTCGGTCGGGCGGAGCAGTTCTTC. It yields the protein CAISDLGRAEQFF.

V and J are TRBV27 and TRBJ1-1; the D is unclear. Looked up from germline, CDR1 is MNHEY and CDR2 is SMNVEV (reference sequence). The V end lost 5 bases, the J end lost 7 bases, and 11 bases lay between the germline ends. The CDR3 has 12 amino acids. The CDR3 sequence is CASSTGRLEAFF. The CDR3 region has the DNA TGTGCCAGCAGTACCGGGAGACTTGAAGCTTTCTTT.